Presented here are 11 T cell receptor beta chains from one specimen sequenced in a study of early T cells in non-severe SARS-CoV-2 infection (dated by TCRdb to 2020 to 2022). The protocol used for the library was 5' RACE. Sequenced using a NextSeq 500. TCRdb reprocessed the public reads (quality trimming at Q25 with fastp, clone calling with MiXCR) and kept in-frame beta chains. One record per CDR3 amino acid sequence lists the most common genes and DNA. For this sample there are tens of thousands of distinct CDR3 sequences; 10% to 12% appear just once. The ten largest make up 5.7% of the sample. Material: whole blood, obtained at baseline. All receptors derive from an adult who was a healthcare worker with PCR-confirmed SARS-CoV-2 infection or an uninfected control (not recorded which).

This clonotype was observed at least ten times. This chain connects TRBV6-5 to TRBJ2-7, with TRBD2 identical over 11 bases. This CDR3 spans 15 amino acids. With 6 bases clipped from V and 0 bases from J, the junction kept 4 bases outside the gene matches. Looked up from germline, CDR1 is MNHEY and CDR2 is SVGAGI. The CDR3 sequence: CASRGLAESSYEQYF. Written as DNA, the CDR3 is TGTGCCAGCAGGGGACTAGCGGAAAGCTCCTACGAGCAGTACTTC.

The gene calls are TRBV3-1 and TRBJ2-2; D remains unclear. V was clipped by 0 bases and J by 1 base, with 3 bases between them. The CDR3 extends over 14 amino acids. Germline CDR1 and CDR2: LGHDT and YNNKEL (reference sequence). In DNA, the CDR3 is TGTGCCAGCAGCCAAGACCAGAACACCGGGGAGCTGTTTTTT. Translated, it gives CASSQDQNTGELFF.

The V and J genes are TRBV11-2 and TRBJ1-2; D not resolved. The CDR3 runs 12 residues. Germline V gene data show CDR1 as SGHAT and CDR2 as FQNNGV. V was clipped by 4 bases and J by 2 bases, with 5 bases between them. The CDR3 DNA follows: TGTGCCAGCAGCTATGGGAACTATGGCTACACCTTC. Its protein is CASSYGNYGYTF.

There are a few counts of this clonotype. The chain carries TRBV7-2 and TRBJ2-7, with D unclear. The germline V gene encodes CDR1 SGHTA and CDR2 FQGNSA. The CDR3 covers 13 residues. V gave up 3 bases and J gave up 5 bases, with 11 bases separating them. The CDR3 coding sequence is TGTGCCAGCAGCTTCGGACCTGCGGACGAGCAGTACTTC. Residues: CASSFGPADEQYF.

The rearrangement uses TRBV7-3 and TRBJ2-7; 7 positions match TRBD2. With 4 bases clipped from V and 7 bases from J, the junction kept 10 bases outside the gene matches. The CDR3 is 14 residues long. Germline CDR1 reads SGHTA; CDR2 reads FQGTGA. CDR3 in amino acids: CASSSPGTTLEQYF. The CDR3 nucleotides are TGTGCCAGCAGCTCCCCCGGGACTACCCTAGAGCAGTACTTC.

This clonotype was detected only a few times. The chain employs TRBV6-2 or TRBV6-3 and TRBJ2-7, with 8 bases fitting TRBD1. Losses at the gene ends were 5 bases for V and 3 bases for J; bases not matched to a gene: 3. The CDR3 spans 13 residues. From germline, CDR1 is MNHEY and CDR2 SVGEGT. CDR3 DNA sequence: TGTGCCAGCAGTCTTGACAGGGGCTACGAGCAGTACTTC. Protein: CASSLDRGYEQYF.

The chain recombines TRBV7-2 with TRBJ1-2; 7 bases agree with TRBD1. The V segment lost 5 bases and the J segment 5 bases; nucleotides outside the gene matches: 8. CDR3 size: 14 residues. Germline V gives CDR1 SGHTA, CDR2 FQGNSA. Here the CDR3 reads CASSPNRDRYGYTF. The CDR3 DNA is TGTGCCAGCAGCCCCAACCGGGACAGATATGGCTACACCTTC. Looking up the rest from reference TRBV7-2 and TRBJ1-2 gives the full variable domain: GAGVSQSPSNKVTEKGKDVELRCDPISGHTALYWYRQSLGQGLEFLIYFQGNSAPDKSGLPSDRFSAERTGGSVSTLTIQRTQQEDSAVYLCASSPNRDRYGYTFGSGTRLTVV.

This clonotype was counted ten times or more. The rearrangement joins TRBV19 to TRBJ1-5, with D tentatively TRBD1 (6 bases). The CDR3 loop spans 12 amino acids. In germline, CDR1 is LNHDA, CDR2 SQIVND (reference sequence). V gave up 4 bases and J gave up 6 bases, with 7 bases separating them. For the CDR3, the DNA is TGTGCCAGTAGTAACAGGGCTCAGCCCCAGCATTTT. Residues: CASSNRAQPQHF.

In its sample, this clonotype was seen a few times. V gene TRBV18 combines with J gene TRBJ2-2; TRBD1 might be the D (6 bases). The germline V gene encodes CDR1 KGHSH and CDR2 LQKENI. The CDR3 is 17 residues long. Trimming left V 0 bases short and J 1 base short, with 12 bases between. The CDR3 nucleotides are TGTGCCAGCTCACCACCAGTGGGACAAGTGAACACCGGGGAGCTGTTTTTT. It is translated as CASSPPVGQVNTGELFF. Based on the CDR3 plus reference TRBV18 and TRBJ2-2, the full variable domain is NAGVMQNPRHLVRRRGQEARLRCSPMKGHSHVYWYRQLPEEGLKFMVYLQKENIIDESGMPKERFSAEFPKEGPSILRIQQVVRGDSAAYFCASSPPVGQVNTGELFFGEGSRLTVL.

There are many counts of this clonotype. This sequence joins TRBV11-2 and TRBJ2-7; 13 nucleotides align to TRBD2. This CDR3 contains 16 residues. The junction had 10 bases not matched to a gene; V was cut back by 4 bases and J by 7 bases. Germline-derived CDR1 and CDR2 are SGHAT and FQNNGV. The CDR3 reads CASSSRLAGGPREQYF. In nucleotides, the CDR3 is TGTGCCAGCAGCTCCAGACTAGCGGGGGGACCAAGGGAGCAGTACTTC.

This chain connects TRBV5-1 to TRBJ2-1; TRBD2 matches 10 bases. Germline assignment: CDR1 SGHRS and CDR2 YFSETQ. This CDR3 comprises 13 residues. Trimming cost V 4 bases and J 9 bases; bases outside gene matches: 4. CDR3 coding DNA: TGCGCCAGCAGCAGCGGGAGGGCTTTTGAGCAGTTCTTC. This translates into CASSSGRAFEQFF.